This T cell receptor (beta chain) was sequenced in a study of PD-L1 blockade in urothelial cancer. Study details: About 90% of the 29 patients were males with bladder-origin urothelial cancer.

Time point of the sample: peripheral blood 6 weeks after treatment start. The CDR3 has 15 amino acids. The germline V gene encodes CDR1 SGHAT and CDR2 FQNNGV. V dropped 3 bases and J dropped 9 bases, with 18 bases sitting between them. TCRdb's table, derived via immunoSEQ multiplex PCR, lists solely in-frame clones and lacks some. The sample contains about 38,000 clones, approximately 86% of which appear only once. This TCR was recovered from a man aged 60 to 69 with urothelial cancer. The input for sequencing was PBMCs, taken around atezolizumab (anti-PD-L1) treatment. J is TRBJ2-1 and V is TRBV11-2, with D perhaps matching TRBD2 (6 bases). The CDR3 coding sequence is TGTGCCAGCAGCTTGGGGGAGGTTCATGGGGGTGAGCAGTTCTTC. Its protein product is CASSLGEVHGGEQFF.